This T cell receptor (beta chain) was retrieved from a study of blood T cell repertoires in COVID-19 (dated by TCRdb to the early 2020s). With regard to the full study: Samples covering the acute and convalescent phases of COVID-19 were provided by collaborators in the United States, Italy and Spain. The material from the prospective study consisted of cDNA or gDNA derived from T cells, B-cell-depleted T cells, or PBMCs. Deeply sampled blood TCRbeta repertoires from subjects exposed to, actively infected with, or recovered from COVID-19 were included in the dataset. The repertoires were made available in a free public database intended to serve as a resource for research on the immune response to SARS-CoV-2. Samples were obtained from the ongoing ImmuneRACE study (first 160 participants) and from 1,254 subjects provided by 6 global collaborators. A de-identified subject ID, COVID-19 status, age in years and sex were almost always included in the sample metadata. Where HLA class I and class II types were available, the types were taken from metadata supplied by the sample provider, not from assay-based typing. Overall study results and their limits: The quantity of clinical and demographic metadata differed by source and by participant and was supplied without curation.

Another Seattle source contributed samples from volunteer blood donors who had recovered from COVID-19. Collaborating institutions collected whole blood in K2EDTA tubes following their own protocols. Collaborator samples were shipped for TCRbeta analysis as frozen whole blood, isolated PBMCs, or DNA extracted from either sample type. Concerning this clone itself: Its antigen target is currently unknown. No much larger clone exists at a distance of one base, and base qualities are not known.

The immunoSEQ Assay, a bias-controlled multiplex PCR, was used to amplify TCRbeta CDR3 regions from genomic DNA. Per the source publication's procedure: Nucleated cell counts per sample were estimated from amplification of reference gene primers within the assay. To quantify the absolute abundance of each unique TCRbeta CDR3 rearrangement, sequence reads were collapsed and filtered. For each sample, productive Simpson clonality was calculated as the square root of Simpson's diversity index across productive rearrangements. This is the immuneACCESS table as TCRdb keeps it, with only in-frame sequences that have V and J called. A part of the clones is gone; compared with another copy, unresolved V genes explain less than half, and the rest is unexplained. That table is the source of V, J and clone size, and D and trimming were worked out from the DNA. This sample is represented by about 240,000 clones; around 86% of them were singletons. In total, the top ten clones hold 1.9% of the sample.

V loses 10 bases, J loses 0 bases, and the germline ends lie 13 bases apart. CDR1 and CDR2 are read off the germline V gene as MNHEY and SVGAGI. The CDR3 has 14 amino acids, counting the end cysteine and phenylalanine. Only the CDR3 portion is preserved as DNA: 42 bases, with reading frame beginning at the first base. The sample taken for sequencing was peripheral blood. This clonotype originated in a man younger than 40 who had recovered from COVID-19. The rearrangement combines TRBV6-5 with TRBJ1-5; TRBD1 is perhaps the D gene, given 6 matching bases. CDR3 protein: CATGQGYSNQPQHF. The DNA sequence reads TGTGCCACCGGGCAGGGGTATAGCAATCAGCCCCAGCATTTT.